Below are 18 T cell receptor beta chains sequenced from a single sample in a study of cytomegalovirus exposure and HLA in healthy donors. The PCR used 60 Vbeta and 13 Jbeta primers. Measured with immunoSEQ multiplex PCR; TCRdb has only the in-frame clones, and not every one. The data show over 130,000 clones, with about 80% seen just once and around 1.5% held by the top ten. The specimen sequenced was PBMCs. Every receptor here comes from a man aged 30 to 39 in good health and CMV-seropositive.

The J gene is TRBJ2-7, the V gene TRBV27; 14 nucleotides line up with TRBD2. CDR3 length equals 15 residues. The germline V gene encodes CDR1 MNHEY and CDR2 SMNVEV (reference sequence). The trim removed 3 bases at V and 9 bases at J, leaving 7 bases unmatched. The CDR3 here is CASSLTSGGAGVQYF. CDR3 sequence (DNA): TGTGCCAGCAGTTTGACTAGCGGGGGGGCTGGGGTGCAGTACTTC.

The V call is TRBV7-8, the J call TRBJ1-1; D remains ambiguous. Germline V gene data show CDR1 as SGHVS and CDR2 as FQNEAQ. V gave up 5 bases and J gave up 1 base, with 8 bases separating them. The CDR3 length is 13 residues. The CDR3 coding sequence is TGTGCCAGCAGCCAAGCCCGGAACACTGAAGCTTTCTTT. Translation gives CASSQARNTEAFF.

This clone was detected once. This chain links TRBV5-6 with TRBJ2-7; D is unclear. Trimming took off 1 base at V and 4 bases at J, with 15 bases between the two ends. Germline V gene lookup returns CDR1 SGHDT and CDR2 YYEEEE. This CDR3 is built from 15 residues. The DNA for the CDR3 is TGTGCCAGCAGCTTGTTGGTAACTCCCCGGTACGAGCAGTACTTC. The encoded protein is CASSLLVTPRYEQYF.

The chain couples TRBV5-5 to TRBJ1-5; 8 bases map to TRBD1. CDR3 length: 15 residues. Losses at the gene ends were 7 bases for V and 7 bases for J; bases not matched to a gene: 13. The germline CDR1 and CDR2 sequences are SGHKS and YYEKEE (reference sequence). CDR3 coding DNA: TGTGCCAGCGACAGGGCAGGGGGCGGTTTACAGCCCCAGCATTTT. Encoded protein: CASDRAGGGLQPQHF.

J is TRBJ2-2 and V is TRBV5-4; 9 nucleotides line up with TRBD2. This CDR3 contains 15 residues. CDR1 is SGHNT, CDR2 YYREEE, per germline (reference sequence). With V trimmed by 2 bases and J by 6 bases, 5 bases remained unmatched. The DNA for the CDR3 is TGTGCCAGCAGCTTCAGCGGGGGGTTACCCGGGGAGCTGTTTTTT. This encodes CASSFSGGLPGELFF.

This chain uses TRBV7-9 with TRBJ1-6; the D gene is possibly TRBD1 (6 bases). The V end lost 1 base, the J end lost 14 bases, and 9 bases lay between the germline ends. Per the germline V gene, CDR1 is SEHNR and CDR2 is FQNEAQ (reference sequence). The CDR3 runs to 12 residues. CDR3 sequence (DNA): TGTGCCAGCAGCTTAGGGACAGAATCCCTCCACTTT. It translates to CASSLGTESLHF.

This chain joins TRBV2 and TRBJ1-2; D might be TRBD1 (5 bases). Germline V lookup: CDR1 SNHLY, CDR2 FYNNEI. Trimming removed 5 bases at V and 3 bases at J, with 7 bases between. CDR3 length: 12 residues. The CDR3 spells CASSWGDYGYTF. In DNA form, the CDR3 reads TGTGCCAGCAGTTGGGGGGACTATGGCTACACCTTC. The whole variable domain, filled in from reference TRBV2 and TRBJ1-2, reads EPEVTQTPSHQVTQMGQEVILRCVPISNHLYFYWYRQILGQKVEFLVSFYNNEISEKSEIFDDQFSVERPDGSNFTLKIRSTKLEDSAMYFCASSWGDYGYTFGSGTRLTVV.

The DNA of the CDR3 is TGTGCCAGCAGCTTAGCGGGGACTAGCGGGCGGTCCCATCAGTACTTC. It codes for CASSLAGTSGRSHQYF. The chain carries TRBV7-9 and TRBJ2-7, with 12 bases identical to TRBD2. With 0 bases clipped from V and 10 bases from J, the junction kept 10 bases outside the gene matches. This CDR3 spans 16 amino acids. Germline-derived CDR1 and CDR2 are SEHNR and FQNEAQ (reference sequence).

This chain links TRBV11-1 with TRBJ2-4; D unclear. CDR3 length equals 16 residues. V was trimmed by 5 bases and J by 0 bases, leaving 14 bases between them. Germline values: CDR1 SGHAT, CDR2 FQDESV (reference sequence). This CDR3 reads CASSLRSTIAKNIQYF. CDR3 sequence (DNA): TGTGCCAGCAGCCTGAGAAGTACCATAGCCAAAAACATTCAGTACTTC.

The chain has TRBV27 and TRBJ2-3; no definite D call. Trimming left V 7 bases short and J 6 bases short, with 14 bases between. CDR3 size: 13 residues. CDR1 and CDR2 (germline): MNHEY, SMNVEV (reference sequence). This CDR3 reads CASTAIDSDTQYF. The CDR3 nucleotides read TGTGCCAGCACCGCAATAGATTCTGATACGCAGTATTTT.

This chain joins TRBV4-1 and TRBJ2-2; 7 nucleotides align to TRBD2. CDR3 length equals 17 residues. Germline CDR1 MGHRA, CDR2 YSYEKL. The trim removed 1 base at V and 2 bases at J, leaving 7 bases unmatched. In nucleotides, the CDR3 is TGCGCCAGCAGCCAAGTACTGGGGAGGGAAAACACCGGGGAGCTGTTTTTT. This translates into CASSQVLGRENTGELFF.

A note on this clone: Its ends do not fully match the called genes, so a read error is possible. Other DNA sequences in the same sample also yield this CDR3. This chain uses TRBV2 with TRBJ2-2, with a possible D match to TRBD2 (5 bases). The CDR3 length is 13 residues. The germline gives CDR1 SNHLY, CDR2 FYNNEI. CDR3 DNA sequence: TGTGCCAGCAGGGAGAAGAACACCGGGGAGCTGTTCTTT. The encoded protein is CASREKNTGELFF.

The V and J genes are TRBV2 and TRBJ2-2; 11 nucleotides line up with TRBD2. This CDR3 is built from 16 residues. Trimming cost V 6 bases and J 3 bases; bases outside gene matches: 6. Germline CDR1 and CDR2: SNHLY and FYNNEI. The CDR3 reads CASRVAGGPYTGELFF. The CDR3 coding sequence is TGTGCCAGCAGGGTAGCGGGGGGGCCTTACACCGGGGAGCTGTTTTTT.

This chain links TRBV7-9 with TRBJ1-1; D is unclear. Germline V gives CDR1 SEHNR, CDR2 FQNEAQ (reference sequence). The germline V and J ends were trimmed by 0 bases and 8 bases, with 10 bases remaining between them. The CDR3 runs 13 residues. CDR3 residues: CASSLAGRAEAFF. The CDR3 DNA reads TGTGCCAGCAGCTTAGCGGGGAGAGCCGAAGCTTTCTTT. Full variable domain (outside the CDR3, taken from reference TRBV7-9 and TRBJ1-1): DTGVSQNPRHKITKRGQNVTFRCDPISEHNRLYWYRQTLGQGPEFLTYFQNEAQLEKSRLLSDRFSAERPKGSFSTLEIQRTEQGDSAMYLCASSLAGRAEAFFGQGTRLTVV.

The table lists this clone with a count of one. V gene TRBV15 combines with J gene TRBJ2-7, with a weak D call TRBD1 (6 bases). Between the trimmed V and J ends, which lost 0 bases and 2 bases, there was a span of 14 bases. The CDR3 covers 16 residues. CDR1 and CDR2 (germline): LNHNV, YYDKDF (reference sequence). The DNA for the CDR3 is TGTGCCACCAGCAGAGATCCAGGGGAACCCCCCTACGAGCAGTACTTC. It specifies CATSRDPGEPPYEQYF.

This clone has only one observation. The V gene is TRBV30, the J gene TRBJ2-1, with a weak D call TRBD2 (6 bases). Deletions cut 5 bases from V and 0 bases from J, with 14 bases between. This CDR3 spans 15 amino acids. Per germline, CDR1 GTSNPN and CDR2 SVGIG (reference sequence). The CDR3 DNA reads as TGTGCCTGGCAGAGCGGGCCTAGCTCCTACAATGAGCAGTTCTTC. This codes for CAWQSGPSSYNEQFF.

V is TRBV1 and J is TRBJ2-3; the table's TRBD2 call for D was not verified on the DNA. TRBV1 is deemed a pseudogene. This CDR3 region has 16 residues. For the CDR3, the DNA is TGCACCAGCAGCTCCGGACTAGCGGGGAGAGCAGATACGCAGTATTTT. Encoded protein: CTSSSGLAGRADTQYF.

The J gene is TRBJ1-2, the V gene TRBV9; D is unclear. V was cut by 4 bases and J by 6 bases, with 7 bases left in between. The length of the CDR3 is 11 residues. Germline loops: CDR1 SGDLS, CDR2 YYNGEE. CDR3 region: CASSQTNGYTF. The CDR3, as DNA: TGTGCCAGCAGCCAGACTAATGGCTACACCTTC.